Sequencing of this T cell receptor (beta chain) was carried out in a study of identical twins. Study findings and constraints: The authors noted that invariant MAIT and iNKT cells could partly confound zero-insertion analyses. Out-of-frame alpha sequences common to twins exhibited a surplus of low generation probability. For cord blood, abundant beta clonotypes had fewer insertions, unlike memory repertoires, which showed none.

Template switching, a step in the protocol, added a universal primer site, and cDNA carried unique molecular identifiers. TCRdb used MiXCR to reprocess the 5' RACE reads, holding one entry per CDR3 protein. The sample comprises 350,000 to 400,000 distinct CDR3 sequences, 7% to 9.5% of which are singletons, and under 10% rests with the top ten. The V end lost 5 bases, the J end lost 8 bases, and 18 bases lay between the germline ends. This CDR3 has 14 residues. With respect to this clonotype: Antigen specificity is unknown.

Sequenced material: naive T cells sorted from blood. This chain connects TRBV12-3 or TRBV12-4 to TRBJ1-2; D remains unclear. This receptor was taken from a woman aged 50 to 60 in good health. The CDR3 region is CASSPSSGAAGYTF. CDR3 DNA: TGTGCCAGCAGTCCCTCCTCGGGCGCCGCGGGCTACACCTTC.